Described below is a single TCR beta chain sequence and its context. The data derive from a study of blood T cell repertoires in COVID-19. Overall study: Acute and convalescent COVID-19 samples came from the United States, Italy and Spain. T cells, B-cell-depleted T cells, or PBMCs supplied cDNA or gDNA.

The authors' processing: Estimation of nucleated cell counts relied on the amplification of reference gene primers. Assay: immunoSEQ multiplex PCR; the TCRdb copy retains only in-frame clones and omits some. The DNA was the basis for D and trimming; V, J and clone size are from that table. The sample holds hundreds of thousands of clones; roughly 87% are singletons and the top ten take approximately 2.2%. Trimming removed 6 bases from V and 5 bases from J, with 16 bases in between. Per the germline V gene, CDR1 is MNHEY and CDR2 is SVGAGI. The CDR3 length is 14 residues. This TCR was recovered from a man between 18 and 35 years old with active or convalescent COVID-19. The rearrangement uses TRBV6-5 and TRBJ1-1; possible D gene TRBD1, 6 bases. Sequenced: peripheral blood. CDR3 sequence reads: CASSLRGLGTEAFF. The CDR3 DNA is TGTGCCAGCAGCCTCAGGGGTTTGGGGACTGAAGCTTTCTTT.